Shown below are 2 T cell receptor beta chains from a single sample sequenced in a study of cytomegalovirus exposure and HLA in healthy donors. Assay used: immunoSEQ multiplex PCR; TCRdb lists only in-frame clones, some missing. The data hold about 240,000 clones, with around 85% observed a single time. The sample taken for sequencing was PBMCs. These receptors were taken from a woman in her 30s in good health and CMV-seropositive.

This clone was counted between two and nine times. V gene TRBV18 combines with J gene TRBJ1-2; D gene unclear. Germline V lookup: CDR1 KGHSH, CDR2 LQKENI. The CDR3 contains 16 residues. Deletions cut 3 bases from V and 8 bases from J, with 22 bases between. The CDR3 region has the DNA TGTGCCAGCTCACCGGTCGGTGCTGTAGCGGAAGGGGGCTACACCTTC. It is translated as CASSPVGAVAEGGYTF. The complete variable domain, with remaining parts taken from reference TRBV18 and TRBJ1-2, reads NAGVMQNPRHLVRRRGQEARLRCSPMKGHSHVYWYRQLPEEGLKFMVYLQKENIIDESGMPKERFSAEFPKEGPSILRIQQVVRGDSAAYFCASSPVGAVAEGGYTFGSGTRLTVV.

The chain joins TRBV10-1 to TRBJ2-1; the match to TRBD2 covers 8 bases. The V gene end was trimmed by 7 bases and the J gene end by 8 bases; junction bases not matched to a gene: 16. CDR1 and CDR2 (germline): WNHNN, SYGVQD (reference sequence). The CDR3 is 16 residues long. The DNA of the CDR3 is TGCGCCAGCAAACATAGACCCGGGACTAGGGGGGATGAGCAGTTCTTC. The encoded protein is CASKHRPGTRGDEQFF.